The present T cell receptor beta chain was sequenced within a study of T cell responses to AZD1222 COVID-19 vaccine. General study results and limits: Reportedly, close to half of spike-specific TCRs are directed against unmutated variant regions. Donors were chiefly white British, with a greater number of females, and clonal diversity was perhaps underestimated. Baseline seropositivity occurred in only 5 to 7 AZD1222 recipients.

Germline loops: CDR1 MGHRA, CDR2 YSYEKL. V lost 0 bases, J lost 4 bases, and 12 bases lay in between. The CDR3 covers 15 residues. Measured with immunoSEQ multiplex PCR; TCRdb has only the in-frame clones, and not every one. In the table there are some 150,000 clones, about nine tenths of which are singletons. On this clone itself: Its specificity is not known.

The V gene is TRBV4-1, the J gene TRBJ2-5; TRBD1 might be the D (5 bases). Sequencing was performed on peripheral blood, taken after recovery from COVID-19. The TCR was taken from an adult who had recovered from COVID-19. The CDR3 DNA reads as TGCGCCAGCAGCCAAGATCTGGGCCAGGGAGAGACCCAGTACTTC. Amino acid sequence: CASSQDLGQGETQYF.